These 27 T cell receptor beta chains were all obtained from the same sample, sequenced in a study of OX40 agonist ivuxolimab in advanced cancers. The repertoire was sequenced with immunoSEQ multiplex PCR; TCRdb's copy has only in-frame clones and lacks some. The profile shows around 60,000 clones, 75% to 90% of them singletons. The sample in question was CD4+ or CD8+ T cells sorted from blood, obtained in a trial of the OX40 agonist ivuxolimab. Every receptor here comes from an adult with an advanced solid tumor such as melanoma, head and neck, liver or kidney cancer.

The chain carries TRBV10-3 and TRBJ2-7; D unresolved. The germline CDR1 and CDR2 sequences are ENHRY and SYGVKD. The CDR3 contains 13 residues. V was shortened by 2 bases and J by 1 base, with 6 bases between the two germline ends. Written as DNA, the CDR3 is TGTGCCATCAGTGAGGGAGCGTCCTACGAGCAGTACTTC. This sequence encodes CAISEGASYEQYF.

This chain uses TRBV7-8 with TRBJ2-5, with D hard to call. The V and J ends lost 6 bases and 2 bases respectively, with 13 bases between them. Germline loops: CDR1 SGHVS, CDR2 FQNEAQ. The CDR3 spans 14 residues. The DNA of the CDR3 is TGTGCCAGCAGTTTACGGGCCGGACAAGAGACCCAGTACTTC. It encodes CASSLRAGQETQYF.

This sequence joins TRBV4-1 and TRBJ2-1; tentatively, D is TRBD2 (5 bases). Germline loops: CDR1 MGHRA, CDR2 YSYEKL. CDR3 size: 14 residues. Trimming removed 4 bases at V and 6 bases at J, with 13 bases between. The chain's CDR3 is CASSPLEGFNEQFF. The CDR3 DNA is TGCGCCAGCAGCCCTCTCGAGGGTTTCAATGAGCAGTTCTTC.

The chain's CDR3 is CASSQDGGMDSPLHF. CDR3 sequence (DNA): TGCGCCAGCAGCCAAGATGGAGGTATGGATTCACCCCTCCACTTT. V gene TRBV4-3 combines with J gene TRBJ1-6, with D hard to call. The CDR3 has 15 amino acids. The germline V gene has CDR1 LGHNA and CDR2 YSLEER. Deletions cut 0 bases from V and 8 bases from J, with 11 bases between.

The CDR3 protein is CAISEAAGVGNTIYF. The CDR3 DNA reads as TGTGCCATCAGTGAAGCCGCGGGGGTCGGAAACACCATATATTTT. The chain combines TRBV10-3 with TRBJ1-3, with D perhaps matching TRBD1 (5 bases). The CDR3 is 15 residues long. Trimming shortened V by 3 bases and J by 4 bases, and 13 bases separated the two germline ends. CDR1 ENHRY and CDR2 SYGVKD come from the germline V gene.

Points on this clone: In the same sample, other DNA sequences code for this CDR3. This chain connects TRBV30 to TRBJ2-7; D is tentatively TRBD1 or TRBD2 (5 bases each). The germline V gene encodes CDR1 GTSNPN and CDR2 SVGIG (reference sequence). CDR3 length equals 15 residues. The V and J ends lost 0 bases and 4 bases respectively, with 16 bases between them. This chain's CDR3 is CAWSVGGQGAYEQYF. The DNA of the CDR3 is TGTGCCTGGAGTGTAGGTGGCCAGGGAGCTTACGAGCAGTACTTC.

The chain employs TRBV4-1 and TRBJ2-7; 8 nucleotides agree with TRBD2. This CDR3 is 15 amino acids long. The junction had 4 bases not matched to a gene; V was cut back by 1 base and J by 2 bases. Germline assignment: CDR1 MGHRA and CDR2 YSYEKL. Here the CDR3 DNA reads TGCGCCAGCAGCCAAGCCATAGCGGGGACCTACGAGCAGTACTTC. This sequence encodes CASSQAIAGTYEQYF.

V usage is TRBV4-1 and J usage is TRBJ2-1; 10 nucleotides agree with TRBD1. V lost 3 bases, J lost 8 bases, and 7 bases stayed unmatched. CDR3 length: 15 amino acids. Germline V gene lookup returns CDR1 MGHRA and CDR2 YSYEKL. CDR3 region: CASSQSGTGAYEQFF. Here the CDR3 DNA reads TGCGCCAGCAGCCAGTCCGGGACAGGGGCCTATGAGCAGTTCTTC.

This chain links TRBV6-5 with TRBJ1-1; D is possibly TRBD1 (5 bases). Germline CDR1 reads MNHEY; CDR2 reads SVGAGI. Trimming cost V 6 bases and J 4 bases, with 9 bases left between them. The CDR3 runs to 12 residues. The CDR3 DNA is TGTGCCAGCAGCCAGGGTGGCACTGAAGCTTTCTTT. Translating gives CASSQGGTEAFF.

The chain employs TRBV6-5 and TRBJ2-3; D ambiguous. The CDR3 runs 14 residues. CDR1 and CDR2 from the germline V gene are MNHEY and SVGAGI. The V end was cut by 5 bases, the J end by 0 bases, with 9 bases between. CDR3 region: CASSEDVSTDTQYF. In nucleotides, the CDR3 is TGTGCCAGCAGTGAAGACGTGAGCACAGATACGCAGTATTTT.

The chain has TRBV6-1 and TRBJ2-1, with 8 bases aligning to TRBD2. Trimming at V came to 3 bases and at J to 8 bases, leaving 9 bases not matched to a gene. From germline, CDR1 is MNHNS and CDR2 SASEGT. The CDR3 runs 15 residues. The CDR3 loop is CASSERESGSYEQFF. For the CDR3, the DNA is TGTGCCAGCAGTGAGAGGGAAAGCGGGAGTTATGAGCAGTTCTTC.

This rearrangement joins TRBV27 to TRBJ1-4, with D possibly TRBD1 on 5 matching bases. There are 14 residues in the CDR3. Germline V gene lookup returns CDR1 MNHEY and CDR2 SMNVEV (reference sequence). Between the trimmed V and J ends, which lost 6 bases and 3 bases, there was a span of 11 bases. DNA for the CDR3: TGTGCCAGCAGGCCAGGGCTAGCTAATGAAAAACTGTTTTTT. It specifies CASRPGLANEKLFF.

V is TRBV13 and J is TRBJ2-7, with TRBD1 matching 9 bases. The ends lost 10 bases at V and 7 bases at J; junction bases unmatched: 17. From germline, CDR1 is PRHDT and CDR2 FYEKMQ (reference sequence). This CDR3 contains 15 residues. The CDR3 reads CANRYSGTGTREQYF. The CDR3 coding sequence is TGTGCCAACAGATACTCCGGGACAGGGACTCGGGAGCAGTACTTC.

J is TRBJ2-3 and V is TRBV11-3, with 10 nucleotides matching TRBD2. Unmatched junction bases numbered 15, after V lost 10 bases and J lost 2 bases. The CDR3 is made up of 17 amino acids. Germline V gene sequence: CDR1 SGHNT, CDR2 YENEEA. CDR3 in amino acids: CANTTVTSGHNTDTQYF. The DNA for the CDR3 is TGTGCCAACACGACAGTGACTAGCGGGCACAACACAGATACGCAGTATTTT.

There are a few counts of this clone. The genes are TRBV28 and TRBJ1-5, with 11 bases lining up with TRBD1. V shed 8 bases, J shed 2 bases, and the junction held 8 bases outside the gene matches. Germline V gives CDR1 MDHEN, CDR2 SYDVKM. This CDR3 spans 16 amino acids. CDR3 region: CASSFGTGGGNQPQHF. DNA of the CDR3: TGTGCCAGCTCTTTCGGGACAGGGGGGGGCAATCAGCCCCAGCATTTT.

The chain combines TRBV28 with TRBJ2-2; 8 bases are a match to TRBD1. The CDR3 length is 14 residues. V lost 5 bases to trimming and J lost 7 bases; unmatched junction nucleotides: 6. Germline values: CDR1 MDHEN, CDR2 SYDVKM. The chain's CDR3 is CASSGRGQGGELFF. The CDR3 DNA reads as TGTGCCAGCAGTGGCAGGGGGCAAGGCGGGGAGCTGTTTTTT.

This clone was observed once. This chain uses TRBV4-2 with TRBJ2-1; maybe TRBD1 (8 bases). This CDR3 region has 15 residues. Trimming stripped 4 bases from V and 5 bases from J, with 15 bases between. The V gene's germline CDR1 is LGHNA and CDR2 YNFKEQ. Here the CDR3 DNA reads TGTGCCAGCAGCCTACAGGGGGAGGGTCACAATGAGCAGTTCTTC. Translation gives CASSLQGEGHNEQFF.

Here the CDR3 reads CASSLWAGHHEKLFF. The CDR3 bases are TGTGCCAGCAGTTTATGGGCAGGACATCATGAAAAACTGTTTTTT. J is TRBJ1-4 and V is TRBV27; D possibly corresponds to TRBD1 (5 bases). CDR3 length equals 15 residues. CDR1 and CDR2 from the germline V gene are MNHEY and SMNVEV (reference sequence). The V gene lost 1 base and the J gene lost 6 bases, with 12 bases spanning the gap.

This chain connects TRBV28 to TRBJ2-5, with 9 bases identical to TRBD2. With 2 bases clipped from V and 0 bases from J, the junction kept 1 base outside the gene matches. The germline V gene encodes CDR1 MDHEN and CDR2 SYDVKM. The CDR3 sequence is 15 residues long. CDR3 nucleotides: TGTGCCAGCAGTTTACTAGCGGGGAACCAAGAGACCCAGTACTTC. This codes for CASSLLAGNQETQYF. The whole variable domain, remainder taken from reference TRBV28 and TRBJ2-5, is DVKVTQSSRYLVKRTGEKVFLECVQDMDHENMFWYRQDPGLGLRLIYFSYDVKMKEKGDIPEGYSVSREKKERFSLILESASTNQTSMYLCASSLLAGNQETQYFGPGTRLLVL.

The chain uses TRBV5-1 and TRBJ1-1, with TRBD1 matching 8 bases. The CDR3 is 16 amino acids. Looked up from germline, CDR1 is SGHRS and CDR2 is YFSETQ. V lost 0 bases and J lost 3; bases outside the gene matches: 7. The CDR3, as DNA: TGCGCCAGCAGCTTGGCGGCAGGGGGCAGGGACACTGAAGCTTTCTTT. Translated: CASSLAAGGRDTEAFF.

This chain connects TRBV4-1 to TRBJ2-3; D unclear. The CDR3 has 14 amino acids. Germline V CDR1 and CDR2: MGHRA, YSYEKL. V was shortened by 2 bases and J by 2 bases, with 8 bases between the two germline ends. CDR3 coding DNA: TGCGCCAGCAGCCAAACTGGGTCCACAGATACGCAGTATTTT. It specifies CASSQTGSTDTQYF.

Comments on this clone: At the DNA level, this CDR3 is encoded by other sequences in the same sample as well. The V and J genes are TRBV27 and TRBJ1-1; tentatively, D is TRBD1 (5 bases). This CDR3 has 14 residues. Looked up from germline, CDR1 is MNHEY and CDR2 is SMNVEV (reference sequence). V lost 0 bases, J lost 1 base, and 6 bases lay in between. CDR3 sequence reads: CASSLSRGNTEAFF. For the CDR3, the DNA is TGTGCCAGCAGTTTATCTAGGGGGAACACTGAAGCTTTCTTT.

The genes are TRBV30 and TRBJ2-1; possibly TRBD2 for D (5 bases). Germline V gene lookup returns CDR1 GTSNPN and CDR2 SVGIG (reference sequence). The V end lost 2 bases, the J end lost 8 bases, and 16 bases lay between the germline ends. The CDR3 consists of 14 residues. CDR3 residues: CAWSRWERQDEQFF. The DNA for the CDR3 is TGTGCCTGGAGTAGGTGGGAGCGCCAGGATGAGCAGTTCTTC.

As DNA, the CDR3 is TGTGCCAGCAGCTTAGTTAGCGCGAACTACGAGCAGTACTTC. Protein product: CASSLVSANYEQYF. The chain has TRBV11-2 and TRBJ2-7, with a weak D call TRBD2 (5 bases). V lost 1 base to trimming and J lost 3 bases, with 10 bases between them. The CDR3 sequence is 14 residues long. Germline CDR1 reads SGHAT; CDR2 reads FQNNGV.

The rearrangement uses TRBV6-1 and TRBJ2-7, with 7 nucleotides matching TRBD1. Looked up from germline, CDR1 is MNHNS and CDR2 is SASEGT. This CDR3 comprises 13 residues. V lost 6 bases and J lost 0; bases outside the gene matches: 2. CDR3 protein: CASRTGYSYEQYF. CDR3 DNA: TGTGCCAGCAGGACAGGGTACTCCTACGAGCAGTACTTC.

The chain combines TRBV6-5 with TRBJ2-7, with 12 bases matching TRBD2. Trimming at V came to 6 bases and at J to 1 base, leaving 4 bases not matched to a gene. The CDR3 is 15 amino acids. Germline V gene sequence: CDR1 MNHEY, CDR2 SVGAGI. The CDR3 sequence is CASSGLAGTSYEQYF. CDR3 DNA sequence: TGTGCCAGCAGCGGACTAGCGGGGACATCCTACGAGCAGTACTTC.

The J gene is TRBJ1-1, the V gene TRBV4-1; D is undetermined. CDR3 length: 14 amino acids. Between the trimmed V and J ends, which lost 4 bases and 0 bases, there was a span of 9 bases. Germline CDR1 reads MGHRA; CDR2 reads YSYEKL. The CDR3 region has the DNA TGCGCCAGCAGCCCCGGGGTTGTGAACACTGAAGCTTTCTTT. It specifies CASSPGVVNTEAFF.